The 7 T cell receptor beta chains below all came from one sample that was sequenced in a study of cytomegalovirus exposure and HLA in healthy donors. With 60 Vbeta and 13 Jbeta primers, the PCR was carried out. Sequencing was performed with immunoSEQ multiplex PCR; in TCRdb, only in-frame clones are kept and a portion is missing. The profile shows roughly 100,000 clones, 76% of them singletons. Material: PBMCs. Receptor source: a man aged 40-50 years in good health and CMV-seropositive.

The genes are TRBV28 and TRBJ2-7; 8 nucleotides match TRBD2. V shed 3 bases, J shed 4 bases, and the junction held 5 bases outside the gene matches. Germline CDR1 and CDR2: MDHEN and SYDVKM. The CDR3 is 14 amino acids. CDR3 protein: CASSLKAGVYEQYF. The DNA for the CDR3 is TGTGCCAGCAGTTTGAAAGCGGGAGTATACGAGCAGTACTTC.

The chain recombines TRBV6-1 with TRBJ2-7, with TRBD1 identical over 8 bases. The CDR3 spans 12 residues. The germline V gene encodes CDR1 MNHNS and CDR2 SASEGT. Trimming took 7 bases from V and 3 from J; bases not matched to a gene: 2. CDR3 protein: CASIQGVYEQYF. CDR3 coding DNA: TGTGCCAGCATACAGGGGGTCTACGAGCAGTACTTC.

V usage is TRBV6-1 and J usage is TRBJ2-3, with 9 bases fitting TRBD2. This CDR3 has 16 residues. Losses at the gene ends were 3 bases for V and 0 bases for J; bases not matched to a gene: 4. CDR1 is MNHNS and CDR2 is SASEGT in the germline V gene. The DNA of the CDR3 is TGTGCCAGCAGTGACCAGAGCGGGGGGAGCACAGATACGCAGTATTTT. This codes for CASSDQSGGSTDTQYF.

Details on this clone: A junction end diverges from the germline sequence, so it may reflect a read error. J is TRBJ1-1 and V is TRBV4-1, with 7 bases aligning to TRBD1. CDR1 is MGHRA, CDR2 YSYEKL, per germline. The length of the CDR3 is 14 residues. The CDR3 spells CASTQQGSAMKAFF. CDR3 sequence (DNA): TGCGCCAGCACCCAACAGGGGTCTGCCATGAAGGCTTTCTTT.

V and J are TRBV5-8 and TRBJ2-1; no reliable D call. CDR1 is SGHTS, CDR2 YDEGEE, per germline. This CDR3 comprises 17 residues. The germline V and J ends were trimmed by 4 bases and 0 bases, with 17 bases remaining between them. CDR3 in amino acids: CASSISGLLSSYNEQFF. CDR3 DNA sequence: TGTGCCAGCAGCATCTCCGGGTTACTAAGCTCCTACAATGAGCAGTTCTTC.

Details on this clone: Sequence at one end of the junction differs from germline and may be a read error. This chain connects TRBV7-9 to TRBJ2-7; 7 nucleotides agree with TRBD1. Germline CDR1 reads SEHNR; CDR2 reads FQNEAQ (reference sequence). This CDR3 contains 16 residues. CDR3 in DNA: TGTTCCAGCAGCCAAGCCTCAGGGGGTAACTCCTACGAGCAGTACTTC. Its translation: CSSSQASGGNSYEQYF.

The CDR3 nucleotides read TGTGCCAGCAGCTTAGTCGGGACTAGCCTTAAAGAGACCCAGTACTTC. Encoded protein: CASSLVGTSLKETQYF. The chain is built from TRBV7-2 and TRBJ2-5; TRBD2 matches 9 bases. This CDR3 has 16 amino acids. The J segment lost 3 bases and the V segment lost 1 base, leaving 6 bases of the junction unmatched. The V gene's germline CDR1 is SGHTA and CDR2 FQGNSA.